The source of this TCR beta chain is a study of cytomegalovirus exposure and HLA in healthy donors. At the level of the study: An earlier analysis identified 95 million to 120 million unique TCR beta sequences in about 180 million T cells.

Use of 60 Vbeta and 13 Jbeta primers characterized the PCR. Clones were sequenced by immunoSEQ multiplex PCR, and TCRdb holds only the in-frame ones, with some missing. Of roughly 180,000 clones listed, more than 60% are singletons. This CDR3 contains 19 residues. In germline, CDR1 is SEHNR, CDR2 FQNEAQ (reference sequence). The ends were cut back, 1 base at V and 8 bases at J, with 29 bases in the middle. V and J are TRBV7-9 and TRBJ1-2, with D maybe TRBD1 (6 bases). Sample: PBMCs. This clonotype was obtained from a middle-aged woman in good health and CMV-seropositive. CDR3 nucleotide sequence: TGTGCCAGCAGCTTAGTAGTGGGGGCGACAGGATTCTGGCCGGAAGGCTACACCTTC. It is translated as CASSLVVGATGFWPEGYTF.